Each of the 19 T cell receptor beta chains below was sequenced from the same sample in a study of T-cell reconstitution after alpha-beta-depleted transplantation in children. Unique molecular identifiers featured in how the TCRbeta library was prepared. MiXCR, applied by TCRdb to the PCR reads, yields one record per CDR3 protein. This repertoire shows about 980,000 distinct CDR3 sequences, about 29% found once; its top ten account for around 30%. Sequencing was performed on PBMCs, mostly from graft donor cells, taken 360 days after TCRalphabeta/CD19-depleted stem cell transplant. All receptors come from a boy under three years old who had a stem cell transplant for SCID, so the T cells may come from the graft donor.

The V gene is TRBV20-1, the J gene TRBJ2-2; 9 bases align to TRBD1. From germline, CDR1 is DFQATT and CDR2 SNEGSKA (reference sequence). V was pared by 7 bases and J by 1 base, with 4 bases of the junction left unmatched. The CDR3 covers 14 residues. The CDR3 loop reads CSVLDRGNTGELFF. The CDR3 coding sequence is TGCAGTGTTCTGGACAGGGGGAACACCGGGGAGCTGTTTTTT.

The J gene is TRBJ1-4, the V gene TRBV7-9; no reliable D call. Germline V CDR1 and CDR2: SEHNR, FQNEAQ (reference sequence). The CDR3 extends over 16 amino acids. With 2 bases removed from V and 2 bases from J, the gap between germline ends came to 12 bases. As DNA, the CDR3 is TGTGCCAGCAGCTTACGCCGCCTGGGGACTAATGAAAAACTGTTTTTT. It is translated as CASSLRRLGTNEKLFF.

This clonotype was recorded once. The V call is TRBV7-9, the J call TRBJ2-3, with 7 bases identical to TRBD2. The CDR3 spans 15 residues. J lost 6 bases, V lost 4 bases, and 10 bases had no gene match. Germline-derived CDR1 and CDR2 are SEHNR and FQNEAQ (reference sequence). CDR3 coding DNA: TGTGCCAGCAGCTACGTTCGCGGGGGAGAGGATACGCAGTATTTT. Translating it yields CASSYVRGGEDTQYF.

This chain connects TRBV20-1 to TRBJ1-6; TRBD1 matches 8 bases. Germline values: CDR1 DFQATT, CDR2 SNEGSKA (reference sequence). The CDR3 runs to 13 residues. The J segment lost 10 bases and the V segment lost 6 bases, leaving 8 bases of the junction unmatched. The chain's CDR3 is CSAKGQAGSPLHF. The CDR3 DNA reads TGCAGTGCCAAGGGACAGGCTGGGTCACCCCTCCACTTT.

The chain carries TRBV21-1 and TRBJ1-5; the table gives TRBD1 as D, unverified against the DNA. TRBV21-1 is reported as a pseudogene. The CDR3 has 19 residues. The CDR3 is CASSNSQGLGHSGNQPQHF. CDR3 bases: TGTGCCAGCAGCAATTCACAGGGATTGGGGCATAGCGGCAATCAGCCCCAGCATTTT.

J is TRBJ1-1 and V is TRBV29-1; no reliable D call. Germline V gene lookup returns CDR1 SQVTM and CDR2 ANQGSEA. Trimming cost V 6 bases and J 0 bases, with 14 bases left between them. This CDR3 is 14 amino acids long. In DNA form, the CDR3 reads TGCAGCGTCTACAGATTCCGAATGAACACTGAAGCTTTCTTT. Translating gives CSVYRFRMNTEAFF.

This chain joins TRBV10-3 and TRBJ2-7; a possible D gene is TRBD1 (6 bases). CDR1 and CDR2 (germline): ENHRY, SYGVKD. CDR3 length: 13 residues. Between the trimmed V and J ends, which lost 8 bases and 0 bases, there was a span of 11 bases. The CDR3 loop reads CAIADSLSYEQYF. The CDR3 nucleotides are TGTGCCATCGCGGACAGCCTCTCCTACGAGCAGTACTTC.

The J gene is TRBJ2-1, the V gene TRBV6-1; D uncertain. With 6 bases removed from V and 3 bases from J, the gap between germline ends came to 15 bases. The length of the CDR3 is 15 residues. CDR1 MNHNS and CDR2 SASEGT come from the germline V gene. The CDR3 DNA reads as TGTGCCAGCAGGGAGTTACTACATATCTACAATGAGCAGTTCTTC. As protein: CASRELLHIYNEQFF.

V is TRBV5-8 and J is TRBJ2-1, with a possible D match to TRBD2 (5 bases). The CDR3 is 16 residues long. Trimming removed 0 bases from V and 5 bases from J, with 15 bases in between. Germline V gene data show CDR1 as SGHTS and CDR2 as YDEGEE. The CDR3 protein is CASSLEGLAQDNEQFF. CDR3 in DNA: TGTGCCAGCAGCTTGGAAGGGCTAGCCCAAGACAATGAGCAGTTCTTC. Drawing the rest from reference TRBV5-8 and TRBJ2-1, the complete variable domain is EAGVTQSPTHLIKTRGQQATLRCSPISGHTSVYWYQQALGLGLQFLLWYDEGEERNRGNFPPRFSGRQFPNYSSELNVNALELEDSALYLCASSLEGLAQDNEQFFGPGTRLTVL.

This clonotype was observed a few times. V usage is TRBV6-1 and J usage is TRBJ1-6; D not resolved. The germline V and J ends were trimmed by 6 bases and 8 bases, with 11 bases remaining between them. This CDR3 is built from 13 residues. CDR1 MNHNS and CDR2 SASEGT come from the germline V gene. The DNA of the CDR3 is TGTGCCAGCAGGCGGAGGGTTGATTCACCCCTCCACTTT. It codes for CASRRRVDSPLHF.

This clonotype was counted ten times or more. At one of its ends the junction is not consistent with the germline gene, which may arise from a read error. J is TRBJ2-7 and V is TRBV5-1; D is undetermined. This CDR3 comprises 13 residues. Looked up from germline, CDR1 is SGHRS and CDR2 is YFSETQ. The CDR3 is CASSLKASYEQYF. Written as DNA, the CDR3 is TGTGCCAGCAGCTTGAAGGCCTCCTACGAGCAGTACTTC.

This clonotype was found many times. The chain is built from TRBV10-3 and TRBJ2-1; D remains ambiguous. The CDR3 spans 15 residues. V gave up 6 bases and J gave up 5 bases, with 17 bases separating them. CDR1 and CDR2 from the germline V gene are ENHRY and SYGVKD. Here the CDR3 DNA reads TGTGCCATCAGCCGAACGAATCCAACGAACAATGAGCAGTTCTTC. It encodes CAISRTNPTNNEQFF.

The chain combines TRBV6-2 or TRBV6-3 with TRBJ2-1; D is possibly TRBD2 (6 bases). The V end lost 8 bases, the J end lost 12 bases, and 23 bases lay between the germline ends. CDR1 and CDR2 from the germline V gene are MNHEY and SVGEGT. There are 14 residues in the CDR3. CDR3 bases: TGTGCCAGCTCTCGTCCGGTTACTAGCCGGCTGCAGTTCTTC. It is translated as CASSRPVTSRLQFF.

V and J are TRBV12-3 or TRBV12-4 and TRBJ1-2, with D perhaps TRBD1 (5 bases). This CDR3 comprises 13 residues. Trimming removed 3 bases from V and 6 bases from J, with 11 bases in between. In DNA form, the CDR3 reads TGTGCCAGCAGTTTTAGGGGAAGCAATGGCTACACCTTC. Residues: CASSFRGSNGYTF.

CDR3 residues: CAISGLAGVSTDTQYF. The CDR3 nucleotides are TGTGCCATCAGTGGACTAGCGGGGGTATCCACGGATACGCAGTATTTT. This rearrangement joins TRBV10-3 to TRBJ2-3; 12 positions agree with TRBD2. Germline V gives CDR1 ENHRY, CDR2 SYGVKD. The V segment lost 4 bases and the J segment 6 bases; nucleotides outside the gene matches: 8. The CDR3 has 16 residues.

This clonotype was recorded a few times. The V call is TRBV4-1, the J call TRBJ1-5; D gene ambiguous. CDR3 length: 9 amino acids. CDR1 is MGHRA, CDR2 YSYEKL, per germline. The V gene lost 8 bases and the J gene lost 5 bases, with 1 base spanning the gap. CDR3 protein: CASYQPQHF. In DNA, the CDR3 is TGCGCCAGCTATCAGCCCCAGCATTTT.

This clonotype was counted only a few times. As DNA, the CDR3 is TGTGCCAGCAGCGAAGCTGCAGGGGTTAGCACAGATACGCAGTATTTT. This sequence encodes CASSEAAGVSTDTQYF. The rearrangement joins TRBV9 to TRBJ2-3; tentatively, D is TRBD1 (6 bases). V lost 3 bases and J lost 0, with 14 bases in between. Germline CDR1 is SGDLS and CDR2 is YYNGEE. CDR3 size: 16 residues.

The chain carries TRBV20-1 and TRBJ1-1; a possible D gene is TRBD1 (5 bases). This CDR3 has 14 residues. Trimming left V 5 bases short and J 11 bases short, with 24 bases between. The germline V gene encodes CDR1 DFQATT and CDR2 SNEGSKA (reference sequence). The CDR3 here is CSAEAPWFRAGAFF. For the CDR3, the DNA is TGCAGTGCTGAAGCCCCCTGGTTCAGGGCCGGGGCTTTCTTT.

This clonotype turned up a few times. The V and J genes are TRBV4-3 and TRBJ2-4; weak D call: TRBD2 (7 bases). The CDR3 has 14 residues. Germline CDR1 reads LGHNA; CDR2 reads YSLEER. Trimming stripped 3 bases from V and 10 bases from J, with 16 bases between. The CDR3 loop is CASSHLPRGLIQYF. In DNA, the CDR3 is TGCGCCAGCAGCCATCTACCGCGGGGGCTTATTCAGTACTTC.